This T cell receptor (beta chain) was observed in a study of T cell repertoires in cytomegalovirus infection. About the research overall: It was the public TCR beta signatures that indicated both CMV infection and matching HLA type. Findings and limits, study-wide: The ex vivo response was dominated by HLA-C-restricted CMV-specific TCR beta clonotypes.

This clonotype was seen a single time. Its antigen is not identified. A junction end diverges from the germline sequence, so it may reflect a read error. TCRdb reprocessed the reads with MiXCR, giving one entry per CDR3 protein. The sample consists of hundreds of thousands of distinct CDR3 sequences, roughly 43% of them appearing once. The clonotype originates from a human donor in good health (CMV status not recorded). Some clones in this sample may be carry-over from other donors' samples. The source material was cultured PBMCs, sampled from culture after CMV antigen stimulation.

The CDR3 here is CASSLKRAGTNYGYNF. The CDR3 DNA reads as TGTGCCAGCAGCTTGAAAAGGGCCGGCACTAACTATGGCTACAACTTC. The chain has TRBV7-9 and TRBJ1-2, with D unclear. CDR1 and CDR2 from the germline V gene are SEHNR and FQNEAQ (reference sequence). This CDR3 region has 16 residues.